These 27 T cell receptor beta chains originate from one sample sequenced in a study of blood T cell repertoires in COVID-19. The method was immunoSEQ multiplex PCR; TCRdb's version includes in-frame clones alone and lacks a portion of them. The table includes 300,000 or so clones, around nine tenths detected once. The source material was PBMCs or T cells enriched from blood (not recorded which). The receptor source for this set is a man aged 60 to 69 who had recovered from COVID-19.

The V call is TRBV7-9, the J call TRBJ2-1; D might be TRBD2 (5 bases). The germline V and J ends were trimmed by 0 bases and 8 bases, with 11 bases remaining between them. Germline V lookup: CDR1 SEHNR, CDR2 FQNEAQ (reference sequence). This CDR3 has 14 amino acids. The CDR3 nucleotides are TGTGCCAGCAGCTTAGCGGGAGTTGTCCATGAGCAGTTCTTC. Amino acid sequence: CASSLAGVVHEQFF. The entire variable domain, with the rest obtained from reference TRBV7-9 and TRBJ2-1, is as follows: DTGVSQNPRHKITKRGQNVTFRCDPISEHNRLYWYRQTLGQGPEFLTYFQNEAQLEKSRLLSDRFSAERPKGSFSTLEIQRTEQGDSAMYLCASSLAGVVHEQFFGPGTRLTVL.

The rearrangement links TRBV11-2 to TRBJ2-7; no definite D call. Between the trimmed V and J ends, which lost 2 bases and 3 bases, there was a span of 8 bases. Looked up from germline, CDR1 is SGHAT and CDR2 is FQNNGV. The CDR3 length is 13 residues. The CDR3 DNA reads as TGTGCCAGCAGCTTATCCAGGTACTACGAGCAGTACTTC. Its translation is CASSLSRYYEQYF.

CDR3 protein: CASSLGQRNSPLHF. CDR3 nucleotides: TGTGCCAGCAGCCTGGGACAGAGAAATTCACCCCTCCACTTT. This chain links TRBV7-9 with TRBJ1-6, with 7 nucleotides matching TRBD1. V gave up 5 bases and J gave up 7 bases; unmatched junction bases: 5. Germline values: CDR1 SEHNR, CDR2 FQNEAQ (reference sequence). This CDR3 has 14 residues.

The CDR3, as DNA: TGTGCCAGCCGGGACAGGGGACTCAGTGAGGAAAAACTGTTTTTT. Its translation is CASRDRGLSEEKLFF. The V gene is TRBV19, the J gene TRBJ1-4; 10 nucleotides align to TRBD1. The V segment lost 9 bases and the J segment 8 bases; nucleotides outside the gene matches: 12. The V gene's germline CDR1 is LNHDA and CDR2 SQIVND (reference sequence). The CDR3 is 15 amino acids.

The chain combines TRBV10-1 with TRBJ1-5, with D maybe TRBD1 (6 bases). This CDR3 spans 12 amino acids. Germline V gene lookup returns CDR1 WNHNN and CDR2 SYGVQD (reference sequence). Trimming left V 6 bases short and J 9 bases short, with 12 bases between. In DNA form, the CDR3 reads TGCGCCAGCAGGACAGGTACACTGCCCCAGCATTTT. Residues: CASRTGTLPQHF.

The chain links TRBV30 to TRBJ1-2, with D hard to call. Germline CDR1 reads GTSNPN; CDR2 reads SVGIG (reference sequence). V dropped 0 bases and J dropped 0 bases, with 8 bases sitting between them. The CDR3 covers 14 residues. This CDR3 is CAWSVHRANYGYTF. Here the CDR3 DNA reads TGTGCCTGGAGTGTACACAGAGCTAACTATGGCTACACCTTC.

The V gene is TRBV9, the J gene TRBJ2-7, with 9 positions matching TRBD2. The J segment lost 4 bases and the V segment lost 4 bases, leaving 9 bases of the junction unmatched. Germline V lookup: CDR1 SGDLS, CDR2 YYNGEE. This CDR3 has 15 residues. This CDR3 reads CASSLSGSGRYEQYF. In nucleotides, the CDR3 is TGTGCCAGCAGCCTTAGCGGGAGCGGAAGGTACGAGCAGTACTTC. The variable domain in full, with the rest retrieved from reference TRBV9 and TRBJ2-7, is DSGVTQTPKHLITATGQRVTLRCSPRSGDLSVYWYQQSLDQGLQFLIQYYNGEERAKGNILERFSAQQFPDLHSELNLSSLELGDSALYFCASSLSGSGRYEQYFGPGTRLTVT.

V and J are TRBV30 and TRBJ1-2; no definite D call. Trimming stripped 0 bases from V and 2 bases from J, with 7 bases between. The germline gives CDR1 GTSNPN, CDR2 SVGIG (reference sequence). The CDR3 totals 13 residues. The CDR3 protein is CAWSVSQNYGYTF. DNA of the CDR3: TGTGCCTGGAGTGTCTCACAGAACTATGGCTACACCTTC.

V gene TRBV5-6 combines with J gene TRBJ2-7, with 10 bases that match TRBD1. V shed 5 bases, J shed 6 bases, and the junction held 11 bases outside the gene matches. Germline loops: CDR1 SGHDT, CDR2 YYEEEE. The CDR3 has 15 amino acids. The CDR3 protein is CASRRRDRGRGEQYF. In nucleotides, the CDR3 is TGTGCCAGCAGGCGAAGAGACAGGGGGCGAGGCGAGCAGTACTTC.

The chain joins TRBV5-6 to TRBJ1-2, with 11 nucleotides matching TRBD1. This CDR3 is 14 amino acids long. Trimming cost V 4 bases and J 7 bases; bases outside gene matches: 6. The germline V gene encodes CDR1 SGHDT and CDR2 YYEEEE. CDR3 protein: CASSPSGTGGGYTF. The CDR3 DNA reads TGTGCCAGCAGCCCATCGGGGACAGGGGGTGGCTACACCTTC.

J is TRBJ2-7 and V is TRBV28; 7 bases are a match to TRBD1. Trimming at V came to 5 bases and at J to 2 bases, leaving 6 bases not matched to a gene. This CDR3 is 14 amino acids long. The germline V gene has CDR1 MDHEN and CDR2 SYDVKM. CDR3 region: CASSQQGITYEQYF. CDR3 nucleotides: TGTGCCAGCAGTCAACAGGGGATTACCTACGAGCAGTACTTC.

This clone was seen a single time. The rearrangement links TRBV6-5 to TRBJ1-3; D is undetermined. CDR1 MNHEY and CDR2 SVGAGI come from the germline V gene. CDR3 length: 14 residues. Deletions cut 8 bases from V and 0 bases from J, with 11 bases between. CDR3 region: CASQRASSGNTIYF. The CDR3 DNA sequence: TGTGCCAGCCAGAGGGCCAGCTCTGGAAACACCATATATTTT.

The chain recombines TRBV12-5 with TRBJ1-6, with TRBD1 matching 9 bases. The CDR3 runs 14 residues. The junction had 4 bases not matched to a gene; V was cut back by 3 bases and J by 10 bases. From germline, CDR1 is LGHNT and CDR2 FRNRAP. The CDR3 reads CASGFGTGLSPLHF. Here the CDR3 DNA reads TGTGCTAGTGGTTTTGGGACAGGGTTGTCACCCCTCCACTTT.

This clone was counted once. The rearrangement uses TRBV7-2 and TRBJ1-6; D is unresolved. The CDR3 consists of 17 residues. Trimming left V 1 base short and J 13 bases short, with 23 bases between. Germline CDR1 is SGHTA and CDR2 is FQGNSA. The CDR3 here is CASSLGGVRRLNNPLHF. DNA for the CDR3: TGTGCCAGCAGCTTAGGGGGAGTCCGCCGTTTGAATAATCCCCTCCACTTT.

The chain uses TRBV6-1 and TRBJ1-1, with 9 bases fitting TRBD1. Trimming cost V 1 base and J 1 base; bases outside gene matches: 13. The CDR3 is made up of 19 amino acids. The germline CDR1 and CDR2 sequences are MNHNS and SASEGT. CDR3 sequence (DNA): TGTGCCAGCAGTGAAGGAATCATTGACTTGGACAGGGGGAACACTGAAGCTTTCTTT. Its translation is CASSEGIIDLDRGNTEAFF.

The J gene is TRBJ1-3, the V gene TRBV10-3; 9 bases are a match to TRBD1. The CDR3 runs 14 residues. In germline, CDR1 is ENHRY, CDR2 SYGVKD. J lost 3 bases, V lost 10 bases, and 7 bases had no gene match. The CDR3 bases are TGTGCCAACATAACAGGGGGCGTTGGAAACACCATATATTTT. Translation: CANITGGVGNTIYF.

This clone has only one observation. V and J are TRBV7-8 and TRBJ2-3; TRBD2 aligns across 12 bases. Germline V gives CDR1 SGHVS, CDR2 FQNEAQ. V was pared by 2 bases and J by 4 bases, with 10 bases of the junction left unmatched. The CDR3 has 18 amino acids. This CDR3 is CASSLRTGLAGSSDTQYF. The DNA of the CDR3 is TGTGCCAGCAGCTTAAGGACAGGACTAGCGGGATCATCAGATACGCAGTATTTT. The variable domain in full, completed from reference TRBV7-8 and TRBJ2-3, reads GAGVSQSPRYKVAKRGQDVALRCDPISGHVSLFWYQQALGQGPEFLTYFQNEAQLDKSGLPSDRFFAERPEGSVSTLKIQRTQQEDSAVYLCASSLRTGLAGSSDTQYFGPGTRLTVL.

The chain carries TRBV20-1 and TRBJ1-2, with TRBD1 as a possible D gene (6 bases). The CDR3 runs 12 residues. Trimming removed 3 bases at V and 6 bases at J, with 11 bases between. CDR1 DFQATT and CDR2 SNEGSKA come from the germline V gene (reference sequence). DNA for the CDR3: TGCAGTGCTAGTGCGGGGGGCGATGGCTACACCTTC. This translates into CSASAGGDGYTF.

This chain links TRBV2 with TRBJ1-5, with 7 bases aligning to TRBD1. CDR1 is SNHLY and CDR2 is FYNNEI in the germline V gene. This CDR3 has 15 amino acids. Trimming cost V 8 bases and J 5 bases; bases outside gene matches: 12. The CDR3 DNA is TGTGCCAGCCGAGACAGGGTAGGAGATTATCAGCCCCAGCATTTT. Amino acids: CASRDRVGDYQPQHF.

This chain uses TRBV2 with TRBJ1-5, with D hard to call. The CDR3 has 14 amino acids. Germline CDR1 and CDR2: SNHLY and FYNNEI. The ends were cut back, 3 bases at V and 5 bases at J, with 11 bases in the middle. This chain's CDR3 is CASSDHGEYQPQHF. The CDR3 coding sequence is TGTGCCAGCAGTGACCATGGGGAGTATCAGCCCCAGCATTTT.

The chain uses TRBV19 and TRBJ1-1; D gene unclear. The CDR3 has 15 residues. Germline-derived CDR1 and CDR2 are LNHDA and SQIVND (reference sequence). V lost 3 bases, J lost 1 base, and 12 bases lay in between. CDR3 DNA: TGTGCCAGTAGTATGTTTAGAGTGTCGAACACTGAAGCTTTCTTT. Its protein product is CASSMFRVSNTEAFF.

This clone was seen a handful of times. The chain links TRBV7-9 to TRBJ1-2; TRBD1 agrees at 7 bases. Trimming cost V 2 bases and J 1 base; bases outside gene matches: 4. Germline lookup yields CDR1 SEHNR and CDR2 FQNEAQ (reference sequence). The CDR3 is made up of 15 amino acids. CDR3 sequence (DNA): TGTGCCAGCAGCTTAAGACAGGGTTATAACTATGGCTACACCTTC. This codes for CASSLRQGYNYGYTF. Complete variable domain (other parts from reference TRBV7-9 and TRBJ1-2): DTGVSQNPRHKITKRGQNVTFRCDPISEHNRLYWYRQTLGQGPEFLTYFQNEAQLEKSRLLSDRFSAERPKGSFSTLEIQRTEQGDSAMYLCASSLRQGYNYGYTFGSGTRLTVV.

This clone has only one observation. The chain couples TRBV6-5 to TRBJ1-1; D possibly corresponds to TRBD1 (5 bases). Germline V gene data show CDR1 as MNHEY and CDR2 as SVGAGI. This CDR3 has 14 residues. V lost 7 bases to trimming and J lost 1 base, with 13 bases between them. In DNA, the CDR3 is TGTGCCAGCAAATTGACAGCATCGAACACTGAAGCTTTCTTT. Residues: CASKLTASNTEAFF.

The CDR3 reads CASSVTSGLAFSEQFF. Written as DNA, the CDR3 is TGTGCCAGCAGCGTTACCTCGGGACTGGCGTTTTCTGAGCAGTTCTTC. This chain uses TRBV9 with TRBJ2-1; possibly TRBD2 for D (6 bases). Germline loops: CDR1 SGDLS, CDR2 YYNGEE. Trimming left V 2 bases short and J 9 bases short, with 21 bases between. This CDR3 has 16 amino acids.

V usage is TRBV29-1 and J usage is TRBJ2-1; 9 nucleotides agree with TRBD1. After removal of 6 bases from V and 10 bases from J, the junction contained 16 bases not matched to a gene. Germline V gene data show CDR1 as SQVTM and CDR2 as ANQGSEA. There are 15 residues in the CDR3. The CDR3 nucleotides are TGCAGCGTGGGCGGGACAGGGCGCGTTCTACCCGAGCAGTTCTTC. Encoded protein: CSVGGTGRVLPEQFF.

This chain links TRBV5-1 with TRBJ2-3, with D perhaps matching TRBD2 (5 bases). CDR3 length equals 15 residues. The V end lost 4 bases, the J end lost 0 bases, and 12 bases lay between the germline ends. Germline loops: CDR1 SGHRS, CDR2 YFSETQ. CDR3 coding DNA: TGCGCCAGCAGCCCTAAGCCGGGAAGCACAGATACGCAGTATTTT. Its protein product is CASSPKPGSTDTQYF.

This clone was counted once. Other nucleotide sequences from this sample produce the same CDR3. The CDR3 DNA is TGTGCCAGCTCACAAGACAGGAACACTGAAGCTTTCTTT. Translating it yields CASSQDRNTEAFF. The chain is built from TRBV18 and TRBJ1-1, with D perhaps TRBD1 (5 bases). The CDR3 extends over 13 amino acids. Trimming removed 4 bases at V and 1 base at J, with 7 bases between. The germline gives CDR1 KGHSH, CDR2 LQKENI.